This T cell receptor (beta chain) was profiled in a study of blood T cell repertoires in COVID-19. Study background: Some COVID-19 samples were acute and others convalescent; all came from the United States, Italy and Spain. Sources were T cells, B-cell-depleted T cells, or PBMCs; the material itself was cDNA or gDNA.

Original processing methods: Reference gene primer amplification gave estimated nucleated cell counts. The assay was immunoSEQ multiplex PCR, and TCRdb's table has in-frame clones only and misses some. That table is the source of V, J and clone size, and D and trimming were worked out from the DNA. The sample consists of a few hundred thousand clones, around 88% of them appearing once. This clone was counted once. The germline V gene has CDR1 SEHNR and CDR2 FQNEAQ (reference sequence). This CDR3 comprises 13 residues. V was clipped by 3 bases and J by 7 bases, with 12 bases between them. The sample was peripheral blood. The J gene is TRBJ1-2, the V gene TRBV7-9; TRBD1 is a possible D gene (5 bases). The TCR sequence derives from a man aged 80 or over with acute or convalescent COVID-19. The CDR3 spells CASSFRVEGGYTF. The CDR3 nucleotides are TGTGCCAGCAGCTTCAGGGTGGAGGGTGGCTACACCTTC. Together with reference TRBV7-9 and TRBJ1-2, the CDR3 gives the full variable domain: DTGVSQNPRHKITKRGQNVTFRCDPISEHNRLYWYRQTLGQGPEFLTYFQNEAQLEKSRLLSDRFSAERPKGSFSTLEIQRTEQGDSAMYLCASSFRVEGGYTFGSGTRLTVV.